This TCR beta chain is drawn from a study of OX40 agonist ivuxolimab in advanced cancers. Concerning this clone itself: No antigen is known for it. A junction boundary mismatches the germline segment, possibly from a read error.

Study findings and constraints: Expanded clones were, on average, more numerous among CD8+ T cells than CD4+.

Germline V CDR1 and CDR2: MDHEN, SYDVKM. The CDR3 length is 15 residues. Generated by immunoSEQ multiplex PCR, the TCRdb table keeps only in-frame clones and is missing some. This table holds about 82,000 clones, roughly nine tenths found once. The chain employs TRBV28 and TRBJ1-2; perhaps TRBD1 as D (5 bases). The clonotype originates from an adult with an advanced solid tumor such as melanoma, head and neck, liver or kidney cancer. The starting material was CD4+ or CD8+ T cells sorted from blood, obtained in a trial of the OX40 agonist ivuxolimab. The CDR3 loop reads CANSESLTGPYGYTF. The CDR3 DNA is TGTGCCAACAGTGAATCCCTTACGGGGCCTTATGGCTACACCTTC.